The T cell receptor (beta chain) under discussion was sequenced for a study of shared T cell receptors in the human thymus. The CDR3 has 12 residues. Germline V gene lookup returns CDR1 MNHNS and CDR2 SASEGT. Trimming stripped 8 bases from V and 2 bases from J, with 10 bases between. Sequenced by immunoSEQ multiplex PCR; TCRdb stores in-frame clones only, minus some. The sample has some 720,000 clones; 88% are singletons. The same sample was also used in a study of human thymus T cells.

Sequencing was done on a sample of thymocytes. The TCR was taken from a boy in the first two years of life with a congenital heart defect. The chain employs TRBV6-1 and TRBJ2-7; D might be TRBD1 (5 bases). The CDR3 DNA reads as TGTGCCAGCGACAGTAGCACCTACGAGCAGTACTTC. It translates to CASDSSTYEQYF.